These 17 T cell receptor beta chains originate from one sample sequenced in a study of human T cells and chemical hapten exposure. TCRdb reanalysed the RACE reads using MiXCR and keeps one entry per CDR3 protein. In the table there are approximately 320,000 distinct CDR3 sequences, 4.5% to 7% of which are singletons. Time point denoted: pre-sensitization, week 0. Treatment given: therapeutic diphenylcyclopropenone sensitization with weekly scalp DPC. The sequences come from whole blood, collected in connection with sensitization to the hapten diphenylcyclopropenone (DPC). The receptor set was obtained from a woman aged 18-29 years with alopecia areata. Some clones in this sample may be carry-over from other donors' samples.

The sample holds a few counts of this clonotype. CDR3: CASSLGGGDILSYEQYF. The CDR3 DNA is TGTGCCAGCAGTTTAGGCGGGGGGGACATCCTCTCCTACGAGCAGTACTTC. This rearrangement joins TRBV12-3 or TRBV12-4 to TRBJ2-7; 9 bases fit TRBD2. The ends lost 1 base at V and 0 bases at J; junction bases unmatched: 7. The CDR3 covers 17 residues.

This clonotype came up many times. The chain links TRBV29-1 to TRBJ2-2; 10 bases map to TRBD1. This CDR3 is built from 14 residues. After removal of 5 bases from V and 7 bases from J, the junction contained 7 bases not matched to a gene. Germline V CDR1 and CDR2: SQVTM, ANQGSEA. The CDR3 region is CSVPGQGSDGELFF. DNA of the CDR3: TGCAGCGTTCCGGGACAGGGGTCGGACGGGGAGCTGTTTTTT.

At least ten counts were recorded for this clonotype. J is TRBJ2-1 and V is TRBV7-8; TRBD2 is a possible D gene (6 bases). Germline-derived CDR1 and CDR2 are SGHVS and FQNEAQ. The CDR3 contains 16 residues. The V end lost 4 bases, the J end lost 4 bases, and 17 bases lay between the germline ends. This CDR3 reads CASSSSVAVTYNEQFF. The CDR3 DNA is TGTGCCAGCAGCTCCTCAGTAGCGGTGACTTACAATGAGCAGTTCTTC.

This clonotype was counted many times. This rearrangement joins TRBV6-6 to TRBJ1-2; TRBD1 agrees at 11 bases. The CDR3 is 18 amino acids. Germline loops: CDR1 MNHNY, CDR2 SVGAGI (reference sequence). J gave up 6 bases and V 4 bases, and 16 bases lay outside the gene matches. This chain's CDR3 is CASSSSLRTGGKEDGYTF. The CDR3 DNA is TGTGCCAGCAGTTCCTCCCTGAGGACAGGGGGCAAAGAGGATGGCTACACCTTC.

The chain joins TRBV2 to TRBJ1-5, with D unresolved. Trimming took 3 bases from V and 4 from J, leaving 10 bases between them. The CDR3 contains 14 residues. CDR1 and CDR2 (germline): SNHLY, FYNNEI. The CDR3 sequence is CASSDERTNQPQHF. DNA of the CDR3: TGTGCCAGCAGTGATGAGAGGACTAATCAGCCCCAGCATTTT.

There are a few counts of this clonotype. The V gene is TRBV4-3, the J gene TRBJ2-7; 7 bases match TRBD1. V was clipped by 4 bases and J by 4 bases; unmatched bases: 10. CDR3 length equals 15 residues. The germline gives CDR1 LGHNA, CDR2 YSLEER. CDR3 DNA: TGCGCCAGCAGCCGAGAGAACAGGGGTCGGTACGAGCAGTACTTC. Translated, it gives CASSRENRGRYEQYF.

This clonotype was seen at least ten times. This sequence joins TRBV7-6 and TRBJ2-7; 8 bases line up with TRBD2. The CDR3 covers 16 residues. Germline assignment: CDR1 SGHVS and CDR2 FNYEAQ. V was pared by 1 base and J by 2 bases, with 7 bases of the junction left unmatched. This chain's CDR3 is CASSLGGSGETYEQYF. As DNA, the CDR3 is TGTGCCAGCAGCTTAGGGGGTAGCGGGGAAACCTACGAGCAGTACTTC.

The chain is built from TRBV11-2 and TRBJ1-6; D gene uncertain. V shed 1 base and J shed 6 bases, with 7 bases lying between them. The CDR3 extends over 14 amino acids. CDR1 is SGHAT, CDR2 FQNNGV, per germline. The CDR3 here is CASSLVTVNSPLHF. In DNA form, the CDR3 reads TGTGCCAGCAGCTTAGTTACAGTTAATTCACCCCTCCACTTT.

This clonotype was counted at least ten times. The V and J genes are TRBV5-5 and TRBJ2-3; no firm D call. V was shortened by 1 base and J by 5 bases, with 5 bases between the two germline ends. CDR3 size: 12 residues. Germline assignment: CDR1 SGHKS and CDR2 YYEKEE (reference sequence). The CDR3 DNA reads TGTGCCAGCAGCTTGTATCTAGATACGCAGTATTTT. Protein sequence: CASSLYLDTQYF.

In this sample, this clonotype turned up many times. The genes are TRBV12-3 or TRBV12-4 and TRBJ1-5; D is ambiguous. CDR3 length equals 16 residues. V was shortened by 4 bases and J by 0 bases, with 13 bases between the two germline ends. CDR3 DNA: TGTGCCAGCAGTTCGGCAGAGGGCCATAGCAATCAGCCCCAGCATTTT. Encoded protein: CASSSAEGHSNQPQHF.

This clonotype was counted only a few times. V and J are TRBV20-1 and TRBJ2-2; D not certain. Trimming removed 0 bases from V and 4 bases from J, with 9 bases in between. This CDR3 region has 14 residues. The germline V gene encodes CDR1 DFQATT and CDR2 SNEGSKA (reference sequence). The CDR3 region is CSARDHRLTGELFF. CDR3 bases: TGCAGTGCTAGAGATCATCGTCTCACCGGGGAGCTGTTTTTT.

This clonotype was detected many times. The rearrangement joins TRBV20-1 to TRBJ2-7, with D hard to call. The CDR3 totals 12 residues. The V gene's germline CDR1 is DFQATT and CDR2 SNEGSKA (reference sequence). The V end lost 2 bases, the J end lost 3 bases, and 8 bases lay between the germline ends. CDR3 DNA: TGCAGTGCTAGACGACACGACTACGAGCAGTACTTC. It translates to CSARRHDYEQYF.

CDR3 loop: CASSPDHRDRAYEQYF. In DNA, the CDR3 is TGTGCCAGCAGTCCAGACCACAGGGATCGGGCCTACGAGCAGTACTTC. V and J are TRBV28 and TRBJ2-7; the D gene is possibly TRBD1 (6 bases). The CDR3 covers 16 residues. The germline V gene has CDR1 MDHEN and CDR2 SYDVKM. Trimming shortened V by 5 bases and J by 2 bases, and 19 bases separated the two germline ends.

The sample holds many counts of this clonotype. This chain links TRBV3-1 with TRBJ2-5, with D tentatively TRBD2 (5 bases). Germline CDR1 is LGHDT and CDR2 is YNNKEL (reference sequence). This CDR3 comprises 15 residues. Trimming stripped 4 bases from V and 5 bases from J, with 17 bases between. The CDR3 loop is CASSPAEGLTETQYF. In nucleotides, the CDR3 is TGTGCCAGCAGCCCGGCCGAAGGACTCACGGAGACCCAGTACTTC.

In this sample, this clonotype turned up many times. V is TRBV12-3 or TRBV12-4 and J is TRBJ2-1; 9 nucleotides match TRBD1. The CDR3 has 12 residues. The ends lost 10 bases at V and 10 bases at J; junction bases unmatched: 8. The CDR3 nucleotides are TGTGCCACCCAGGAGGGGACAGGGGAGCAGTTCTTC. It specifies CATQEGTGEQFF.

The V gene is TRBV10-3, the J gene TRBJ1-1; D remains ambiguous. Trimming stripped 10 bases from V and 3 bases from J, with 18 bases between. The CDR3 contains 14 residues. Germline CDR1 is ENHRY and CDR2 is SYGVKD. This CDR3 is CATTALTKDTEAFF. In DNA, the CDR3 is TGTGCCACAACGGCCCTAACCAAGGACACTGAAGCTTTCTTT.

The J gene is TRBJ1-6, the V gene TRBV20-1, with D unresolved. This CDR3 is built from 13 residues. Germline V gene data show CDR1 as DFQATT and CDR2 as SNEGSKA (reference sequence). The germline V and J ends were trimmed by 2 bases and 8 bases, with 10 bases remaining between them. The CDR3 DNA reads as TGCAGTGCTAGATACGGGAGGGATTCACCCCTCCACTTT. This sequence encodes CSARYGRDSPLHF.